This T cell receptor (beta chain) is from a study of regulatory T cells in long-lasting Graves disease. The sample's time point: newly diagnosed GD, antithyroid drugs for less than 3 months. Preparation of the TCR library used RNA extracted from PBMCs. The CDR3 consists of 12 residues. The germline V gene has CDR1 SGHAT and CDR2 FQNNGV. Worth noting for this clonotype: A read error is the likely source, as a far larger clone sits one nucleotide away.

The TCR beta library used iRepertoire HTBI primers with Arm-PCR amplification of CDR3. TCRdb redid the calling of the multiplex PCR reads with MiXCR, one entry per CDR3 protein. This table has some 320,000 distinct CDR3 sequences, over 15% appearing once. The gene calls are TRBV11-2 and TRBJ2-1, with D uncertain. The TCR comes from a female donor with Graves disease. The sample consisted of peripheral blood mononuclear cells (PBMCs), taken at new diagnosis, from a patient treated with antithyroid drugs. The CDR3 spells CASSEIGYERFF. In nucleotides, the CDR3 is TGTGCCAGCAGTGAAATAGGCTATGAGCGGTTCTTC. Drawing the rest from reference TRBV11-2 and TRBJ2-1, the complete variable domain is EAGVAQSPRYKIIEKRQSVAFWCNPISGHATLYWYQQILGQGPKLLIQFQNNGVVDDSQLPKDRFSAERLKGVDSTLKIQPAKLEDSAVYLCASSEIGYERFFGPGTRLTVL.